These T cell receptor beta chains were read from a single sample in a study of T cell responses to AZD1222 COVID-19 vaccine. Data came from immunoSEQ multiplex PCR; TCRdb stores just in-frame clones and leaves some out. The table includes approximately 150,000 clones, around 93% detected once. Sequenced material: peripheral blood, taken on day 0 of AZD1222 vaccination. The receptor set was obtained from an adult in good health. CDR3s include the opening cysteine and the closing phenylalanine or tryptophan. The D gene is left open where the match is weak. Clone size is not always given. Where it is, it says once, few, many or a class for expanded clones.

TRBV6-5	NA	NA	TRBJ1-5	TGTGCCAGCTCACGGACACCGAATTATCAGCCCCAGCATTTT	CASSRTPNYQPQHF
TRBV9	NA	NA	TRBJ1-2	TGTGCCAGCAGCGTAGTCGGCTCTAACTATGGCTACACCTTC	CASSVVGSNYGYTF
TRBV19	TRBD1	NA	TRBJ1-2	TGTGCCAGTAGCGACAGGGGGCTCTATGGCTACACCTTC	CASSDRGLYGYTF
TRBV7-9	NA	NA	TRBJ2-5	TGTGCCAGCAGTCATGGTGAGGACATACAAGAGACCCAGTACTTC	CASSHGEDIQETQYF
TRBV5-1	TRBD1	NA	TRBJ1-1	TGCGCCAGCAGCATGGAAAACAGGGGTGCTGAAGCTTTCTTT	CASSMENRGAEAFF
TRBV6-5	NA	NA	TRBJ1-6	TGTGCCAGCAGTTACAGGGTCGATAATTCACCCCTCCACTTT	CASSYRVDNSPLHF
TRBV5-1	NA	NA	TRBJ1-6	TGCGCCAGCAGTCCGTCGGCAGGGGTTTCACCCCTCCACTTT	CASSPSAGVSPLHF
TRBV5-1	TRBD2	NA	TRBJ2-1	TGCGCCAGCAGCTTGGAGGGGACTAGCTTTAATGAGCAGTTCTTC	CASSLEGTSFNEQFF
TRBV5-1	NA	NA	TRBJ2-1	TGCGCCAGCAGCTTGACAAACGGGGGCTACAATGAGCAGTTCTTC	CASSLTNGGYNEQFF
TRBV28	TRBD1	NA	TRBJ1-2	TGTGCCAGCAGCCTACACAGGGGGATCGACGCGGGCTACACCTTC	CASSLHRGIDAGYTF
TRBV9	TRBD2	once	TRBJ2-7	TGTGCCAGCAGCGTAGGGGGACTAGCGGGAGCCTACGAGCAGTACTTC	CASSVGGLAGAYEQYF
TRBV3-1/TRBV3-2	TRBD1	once	TRBJ1-1	TGTGCCAGCAGCCGAGGGGGCGCGAACACTGAAGCTTTCTTT	CASSRGGANTEAFF
TRBV28	TRBD2	NA	TRBJ2-1	TGTGCCAGCAGTTTTCTAGCGGGAGTTGACTCCTACAATGAGCAGTTCTTC	CASSFLAGVDSYNEQFF
TRBV9	TRBD2	NA	TRBJ2-1	TGTGCCAGCAGCCAACGACTAGCGGGACGGCATGAGCAGTTCTTC	CASSQRLAGRHEQFF
TRBV11-3	NA	NA	TRBJ1-2	TGTGCCAGCAGCCCTCGATGGGGGTCTGAAGGCTACACCTTC	CASSPRWGSEGYTF
TRBV7-3	NA	NA	TRBJ2-7	TGTGCCAGCAGCTTAAAAGGGGGGCCCTACGAGCAGTACTTC	CASSLKGGPYEQYF
TRBV12-3/TRBV12-4	NA	NA	TRBJ1-2	TGTGCCAGCAGCCCCGGGCGGAAGTATGGCTACACCTTC	CASSPGRKYGYTF
TRBV5-4	TRBD2	NA	TRBJ2-5	TGTGCCAGCAGCTCCTTTTTGGGCGGCGGGGGAGGGGAGACCCAGTACTTC	CASSSFLGGGGGETQYF
TRBV6-5	NA	NA	TRBJ1-2	TGTGCCAGCAGACAGGGCTTCTATGGCTACACCTTC	CASRQGFYGYTF
TRBV6-6	NA	NA	TRBJ2-1	TGTGCCAGCAGACTTCAAAAATTCAATGAGCAGTTCTTC	CASRLQKFNEQFF
TRBV3-1/TRBV3-2	NA	NA	TRBJ2-7	TGTGCCAGCAGCCAAGATCCAAGCTCCTACGAGCAGTACTTC	CASSQDPSSYEQYF
TRBV28	NA	NA	TRBJ2-6	TGTGCCAGCAGTTTCCTCTCCGCTGGGGCCAACGTCCTGACTTTC	CASSFLSAGANVLTF
TRBV25-1	NA	NA	TRBJ2-1	TGTGCCAGCAGTATCTACAGGGTAGTAAATGAGCAGTTCTTC	CASSIYRVVNEQFF
TRBV28	NA	NA	TRBJ2-7	TGTGCCAGCGGGCCAGCTTACGAGCAGTACTTC	CASGPAYEQYF
TRBV28	NA	once	TRBJ2-7	TGTGCCAGCAGTTCGGGTGGCGGGGCCTTCTACGAGCAGTACTTC	CASSSGGGAFYEQYF
TRBV28	TRBD1	NA	TRBJ2-7	TGTGCCAGCAGTCCCATCCGGCCAGGGGGCTTTTACGAGCAGTACTTC	CASSPIRPGGFYEQYF
TRBV6-5	NA	NA	TRBJ1-5	TGTGCCAGCAGGCTGACTATCGATAGCAATCAGCCCCAGCATTTT	CASRLTIDSNQPQHF
TRBV10-3	TRBD2	NA	TRBJ2-7	TGTGCCATCAGTGAGGGGACTAGAGGCGAGCAGTACTTC	CAISEGTRGEQYF
TRBV5-1	NA	NA	TRBJ1-4	TGCGCCAGCAGCTTGTCCGGGACTAATGAAAAACTGTTTTTT	CASSLSGTNEKLFF
TRBV7-2	NA	NA	TRBJ2-1	TGTGCCAGCAGCTCCTCTAGAGACTCCTACAATGAGCAGTTCTTC	CASSSSRDSYNEQFF
TRBV5-6	TRBD2	NA	TRBJ2-7	TGTGCCAGCAGCCCCGGCGGTAGGACTAGCGGGAGGCTATCCTACGAGCAGTACTTC	CASSPGGRTSGRLSYEQYF
TRBV19	TRBD1	NA	TRBJ1-3	TGTGCCAGTAGTTTGGACAGGTCCTCTGGAAACACCATATATTTT	CASSLDRSSGNTIYF
TRBV3-1/TRBV3-2	NA	NA	TRBJ2-2	TGTGCCAGCAACCGACAGGCTAGAGGGGAGCTGTTTTTT	CASNRQARGELFF
TRBV6-2/TRBV6-3	NA	NA	TRBJ1-5	TGTGCCAGCAGCTTCGACGAGGCAGGCCGGGTGGAGCCCCAGCATTTT	CASSFDEAGRVEPQHF
TRBV7-9	TRBD1	NA	TRBJ2-7	TGTGCCAGCAGCCGACAGGGAGAGGTTAACGAGCAGTACTTC	CASSRQGEVNEQYF
TRBV24-1	TRBD1	once	TRBJ2-6	TGTGCTACCAGTGCCACCCCCGGGACAGGGAGGGCTGGGGCCAACGTCCTGACTTTC	CATSATPGTGRAGANVLTF
TRBV28	NA	NA	TRBJ1-1	TGTGCCAGCAGTTTAGGACAGTACACTGAAGCTTTCTTT	CASSLGQYTEAFF
TRBV28	NA	NA	TRBJ2-3	TGTGCCAGCACCCAACCCGGGACAAGCACAGATACGCAGTATTTT	CASTQPGTSTDTQYF
TRBV28	TRBD1	NA	TRBJ1-6	TGTGCCACTACAGGGGGCTCCTATAATTCACCCCTCCACTTT	CATTGGSYNSPLHF
TRBV11-1	NA	NA	TRBJ1-2	TGTGCCAGCAGCCTGACAGGAACAAGAAACTATGGCTACACCTTC	CASSLTGTRNYGYTF
TRBV10-3	NA	NA	TRBJ1-6	TGTGCCATCAGTGACCAAAATTCACCCCTCCACTTT	CAISDQNSPLHF
TRBV5-1	NA	NA	TRBJ2-7	TGCGCCAGCAGCTCCCGGCGGGGCCTGACCTACGAGCAGTACTTC	CASSSRRGLTYEQYF
TRBV5-1	TRBD1	NA	TRBJ1-5	TGCGCCAGCAGCGCAACAGGGGGAATTCAGCCCCAGCATTTT	CASSATGGIQPQHF